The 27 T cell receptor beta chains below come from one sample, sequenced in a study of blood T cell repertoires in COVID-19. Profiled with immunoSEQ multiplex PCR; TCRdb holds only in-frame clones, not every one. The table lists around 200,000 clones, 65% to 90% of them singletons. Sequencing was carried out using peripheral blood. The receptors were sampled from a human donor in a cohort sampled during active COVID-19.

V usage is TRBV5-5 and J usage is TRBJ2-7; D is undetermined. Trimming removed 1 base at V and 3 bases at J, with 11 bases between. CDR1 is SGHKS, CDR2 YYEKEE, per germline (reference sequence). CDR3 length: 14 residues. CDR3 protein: CASSLYLQVYEQYF. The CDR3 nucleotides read TGTGCCAGCAGCTTGTACTTGCAGGTCTACGAGCAGTACTTC. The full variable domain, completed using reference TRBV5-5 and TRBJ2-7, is DAGVTQSPTHLIKTRGQQVTLRCSPISGHKSVSWYQQVLGQGPQFIFQYYEKEERGRGNFPDRFSARQFPNYSSELNVNALLLGDSALYLCASSLYLQVYEQYFGPGTRLTVT.

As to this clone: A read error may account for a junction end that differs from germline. This CDR3 reads CASSRTSGASHEQYF. The CDR3 nucleotides read TGTGCCAGCAGTCGTACTAGCGGGGCCTCCCACGAGCAGTACTTC. The chain carries TRBV6-2 or TRBV6-3 and TRBJ2-7; TRBD2 agrees at 10 bases. Germline CDR1 and CDR2: MNHEY and SVGEGT. The CDR3 runs 15 residues.

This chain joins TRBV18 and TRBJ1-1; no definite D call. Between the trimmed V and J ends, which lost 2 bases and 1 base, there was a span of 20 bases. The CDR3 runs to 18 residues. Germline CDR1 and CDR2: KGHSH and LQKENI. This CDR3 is CASSPLSLVGSENTEAFF. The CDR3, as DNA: TGTGCCAGCTCACCATTAAGTCTTGTCGGCAGCGAGAACACTGAAGCTTTCTTT. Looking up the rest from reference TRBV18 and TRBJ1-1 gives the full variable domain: NAGVMQNPRHLVRRRGQEARLRCSPMKGHSHVYWYRQLPEEGLKFMVYLQKENIIDESGMPKERFSAEFPKEGPSILRIQQVVRGDSAAYFCASSPLSLVGSENTEAFFGQGTRLTVV.

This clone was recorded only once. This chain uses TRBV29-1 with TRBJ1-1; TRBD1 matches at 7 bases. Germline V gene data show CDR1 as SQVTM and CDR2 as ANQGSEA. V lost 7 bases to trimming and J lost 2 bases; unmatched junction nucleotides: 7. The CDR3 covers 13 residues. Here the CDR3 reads CSGGGQPNTEAFF. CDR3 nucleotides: TGCAGCGGTGGGGGACAGCCCAACACTGAAGCTTTCTTT.

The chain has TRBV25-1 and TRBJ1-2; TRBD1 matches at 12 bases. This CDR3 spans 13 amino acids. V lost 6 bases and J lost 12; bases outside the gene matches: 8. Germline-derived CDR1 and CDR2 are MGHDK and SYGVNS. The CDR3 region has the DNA TGTGCCAGCAGCGAACCGGGACAGGGGGCTCACACCTTC. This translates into CASSEPGQGAHTF.

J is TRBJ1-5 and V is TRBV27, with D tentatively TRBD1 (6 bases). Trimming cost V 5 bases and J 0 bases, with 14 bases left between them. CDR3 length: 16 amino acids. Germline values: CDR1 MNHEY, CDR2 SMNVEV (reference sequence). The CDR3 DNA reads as TGTGCCAGCAGTCCTGGGACATCTTATAGCAATCAGCCCCAGCATTTT. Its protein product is CASSPGTSYSNQPQHF.

The CDR3 DNA is TGTGCCAGCAGCTTAGGACGGAGCAGGGGGATTAATCAGCCCCAGCATTTT. Protein: CASSLGRSRGINQPQHF. V and J are TRBV7-6 and TRBJ1-5, with 7 bases lining up with TRBD1. The CDR3 runs to 17 residues. Trimming took 1 base from V and 4 from J; bases not matched to a gene: 10. Germline loops: CDR1 SGHVS, CDR2 FNYEAQ.

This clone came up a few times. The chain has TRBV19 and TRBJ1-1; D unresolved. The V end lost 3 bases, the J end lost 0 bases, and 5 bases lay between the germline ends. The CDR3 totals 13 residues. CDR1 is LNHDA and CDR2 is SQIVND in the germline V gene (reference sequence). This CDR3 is CASSMTLNTEAFF. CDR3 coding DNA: TGTGCCAGTAGTATGACACTGAACACTGAAGCTTTCTTT.

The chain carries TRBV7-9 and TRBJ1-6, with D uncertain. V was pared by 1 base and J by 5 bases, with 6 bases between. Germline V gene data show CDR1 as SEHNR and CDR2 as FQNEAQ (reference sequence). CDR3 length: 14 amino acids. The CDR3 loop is CASSLGQDNSPLHF. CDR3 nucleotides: TGTGCCAGCAGCTTAGGGCAAGATAATTCACCCCTCCACTTT.

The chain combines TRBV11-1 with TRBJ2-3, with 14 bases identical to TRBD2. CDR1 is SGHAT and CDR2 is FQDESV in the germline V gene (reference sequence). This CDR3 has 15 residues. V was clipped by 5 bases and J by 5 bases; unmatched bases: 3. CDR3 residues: CASSLGTSGGDTQYF. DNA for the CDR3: TGTGCCAGCAGCCTCGGGACTAGCGGGGGAGATACGCAGTATTTT.

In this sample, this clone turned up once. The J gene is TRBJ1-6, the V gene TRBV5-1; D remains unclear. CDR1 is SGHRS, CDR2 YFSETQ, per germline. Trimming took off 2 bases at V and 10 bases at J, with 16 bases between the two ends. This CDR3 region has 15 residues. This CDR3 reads CASSLAGGGWSPLHF. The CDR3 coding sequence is TGCGCCAGCAGCTTAGCAGGTGGTGGCTGGTCACCCCTCCACTTT.

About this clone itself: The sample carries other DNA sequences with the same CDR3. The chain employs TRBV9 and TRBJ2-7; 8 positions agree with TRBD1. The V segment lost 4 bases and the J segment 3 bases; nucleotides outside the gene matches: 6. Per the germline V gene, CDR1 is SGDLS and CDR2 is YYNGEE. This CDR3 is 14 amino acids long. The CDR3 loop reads CASSPGTGYYEQYF. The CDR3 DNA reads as TGTGCCAGCAGCCCGGGGACAGGTTACTACGAGCAGTACTTC.

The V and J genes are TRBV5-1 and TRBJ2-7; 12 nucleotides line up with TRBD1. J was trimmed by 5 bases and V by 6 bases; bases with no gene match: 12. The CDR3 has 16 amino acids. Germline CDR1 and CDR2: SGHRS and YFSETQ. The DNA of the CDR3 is TGCGCCAGCACCCTTCGTCCGGGACAGGGGGCAAACGAGCAGTACTTC. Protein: CASTLRPGQGANEQYF.

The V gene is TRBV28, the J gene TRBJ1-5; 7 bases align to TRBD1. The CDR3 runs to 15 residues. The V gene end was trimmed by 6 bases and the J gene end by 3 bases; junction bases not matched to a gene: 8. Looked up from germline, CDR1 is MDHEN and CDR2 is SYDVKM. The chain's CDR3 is CASSLRQGFNQPQHF. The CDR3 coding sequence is TGTGCCAGCAGCCTCCGACAGGGATTCAATCAGCCCCAGCATTTT. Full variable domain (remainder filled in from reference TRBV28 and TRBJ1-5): DVKVTQSSRYLVKRTGEKVFLECVQDMDHENMFWYRQDPGLGLRLIYFSYDVKMKEKGDIPEGYSVSREKKERFSLILESASTNQTSMYLCASSLRQGFNQPQHFGDGTRLSIL.

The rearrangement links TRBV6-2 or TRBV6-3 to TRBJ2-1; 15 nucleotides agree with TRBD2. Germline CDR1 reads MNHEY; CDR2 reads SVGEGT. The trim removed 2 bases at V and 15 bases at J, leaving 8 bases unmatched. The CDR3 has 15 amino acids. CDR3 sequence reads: CASSYNGLAGGFGFF. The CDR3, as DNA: TGTGCCAGCAGTTACAACGGACTAGCGGGAGGGTTTGGGTTCTTC.

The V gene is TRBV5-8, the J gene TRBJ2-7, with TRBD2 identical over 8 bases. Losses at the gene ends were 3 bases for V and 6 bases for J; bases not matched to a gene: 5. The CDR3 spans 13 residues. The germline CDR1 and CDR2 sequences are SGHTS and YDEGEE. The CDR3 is CASSSLGGGEQYF. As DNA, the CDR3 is TGTGCCAGCAGCTCGCTCGGGGGGGGCGAGCAGTACTTC.

The CDR3 is CASSSSRNYGYTF. DNA of the CDR3: TGTGCCAGCAGTTCCTCACGGAACTATGGCTACACCTTC. The chain has TRBV28 and TRBJ1-2, with D hard to call. This CDR3 comprises 13 residues. The ends were cut back, 4 bases at V and 2 bases at J, with 8 bases in the middle. Germline loops: CDR1 MDHEN, CDR2 SYDVKM.

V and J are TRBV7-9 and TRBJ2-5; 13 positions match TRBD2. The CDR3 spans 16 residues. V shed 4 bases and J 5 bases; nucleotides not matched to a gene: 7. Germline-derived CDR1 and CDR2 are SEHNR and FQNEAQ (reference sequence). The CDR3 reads CASSSTSGRALETQYF. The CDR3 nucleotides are TGTGCCAGCAGCTCTACTAGCGGGAGGGCCTTGGAGACCCAGTACTTC.

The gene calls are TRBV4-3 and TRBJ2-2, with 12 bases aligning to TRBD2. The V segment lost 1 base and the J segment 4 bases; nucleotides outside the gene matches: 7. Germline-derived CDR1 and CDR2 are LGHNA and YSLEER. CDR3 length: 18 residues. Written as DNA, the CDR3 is TGCGCCAGCAGCCAAGGATCTAGCGGGAGGGCCCCCACCGGGGAGCTGTTTTTT. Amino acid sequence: CASSQGSSGRAPTGELFF.

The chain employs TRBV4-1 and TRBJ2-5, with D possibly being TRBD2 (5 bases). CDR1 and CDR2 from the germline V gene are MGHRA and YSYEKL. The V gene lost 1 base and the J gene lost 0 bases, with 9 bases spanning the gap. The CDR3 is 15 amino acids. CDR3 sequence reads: CASSQASWYQETQYF. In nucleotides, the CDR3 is TGCGCCAGCAGCCAAGCTAGCTGGTACCAAGAGACCCAGTACTTC.

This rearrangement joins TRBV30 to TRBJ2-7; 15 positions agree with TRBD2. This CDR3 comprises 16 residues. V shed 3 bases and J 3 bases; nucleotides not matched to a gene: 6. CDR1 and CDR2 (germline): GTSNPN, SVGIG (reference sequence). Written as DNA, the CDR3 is TGTGCCTGGAGCCCCGGGACTAGCGGGAGGTTCTACGAGCAGTACTTC. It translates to CAWSPGTSGRFYEQYF.

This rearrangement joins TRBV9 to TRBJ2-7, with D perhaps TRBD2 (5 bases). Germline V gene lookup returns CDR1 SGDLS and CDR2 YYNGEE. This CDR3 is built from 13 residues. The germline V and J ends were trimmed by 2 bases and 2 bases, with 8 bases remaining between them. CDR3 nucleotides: TGTGCCAGCAGCGTTAGGCGGGCCTACGAGCAGTACTTC. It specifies CASSVRRAYEQYF.

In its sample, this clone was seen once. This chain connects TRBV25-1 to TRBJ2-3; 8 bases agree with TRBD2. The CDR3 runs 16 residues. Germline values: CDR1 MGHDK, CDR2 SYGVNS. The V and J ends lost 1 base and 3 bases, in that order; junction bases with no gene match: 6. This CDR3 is CASSESSGSITDTQYF. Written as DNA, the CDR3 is TGTGCCAGCAGTGAATCCAGCGGGAGTATTACAGATACGCAGTATTTT.

In DNA form, the CDR3 reads TGTGCCAGTAGTGTAGGACAGGGTGCTCCTTCTGGGGCCAACGTCCTGACTTTC. It is translated as CASSVGQGAPSGANVLTF. The chain couples TRBV19 to TRBJ2-6, with 8 bases that match TRBD1. Germline V gene data show CDR1 as LNHDA and CDR2 as SQIVND (reference sequence). The CDR3 runs 18 residues. With V trimmed by 5 bases and J by 1 base, 10 bases remained unmatched.

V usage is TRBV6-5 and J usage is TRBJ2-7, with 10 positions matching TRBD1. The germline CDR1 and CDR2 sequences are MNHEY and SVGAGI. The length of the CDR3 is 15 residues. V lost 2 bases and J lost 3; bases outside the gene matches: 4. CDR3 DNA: TGTGCCAGCAGTTACGTGACAGGGGGCATCTACGAGCAGTACTTC. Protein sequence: CASSYVTGGIYEQYF.

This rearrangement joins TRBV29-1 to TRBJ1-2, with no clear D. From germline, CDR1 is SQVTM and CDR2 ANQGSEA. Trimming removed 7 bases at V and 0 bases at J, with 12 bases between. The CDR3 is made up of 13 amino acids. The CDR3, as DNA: TGCAGCGCACATGTGGTAACTAACTATGGCTACACCTTC. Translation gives CSAHVVTNYGYTF.

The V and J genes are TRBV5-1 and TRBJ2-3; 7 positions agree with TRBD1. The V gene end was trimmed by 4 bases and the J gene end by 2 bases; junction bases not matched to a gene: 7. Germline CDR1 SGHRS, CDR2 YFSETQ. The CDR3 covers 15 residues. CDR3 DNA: TGCGCCAGCAGCCCGGGACAGCTTAACACAGATACGCAGTATTTT. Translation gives CASSPGQLNTDTQYF.